This T cell receptor (beta chain) was obtained from a study of T cells expressing NK-cell markers. Background on the study: CD3+CD56+NKG2C+, CD3+CD56+NKG2C- and CD3+CD56-NKG2C+ T cells, once sorted, supplied the TCR beta repertoires.

TCRdb re-called the 5' RACE reads and catalogs CDR3 proteins one per entry, DNA excluded. The sample includes around 100,000 distinct CDR3 sequences. This TCR was sampled from a woman between 18 and 69 years old in good health. The sequenced sample consisted of blood T cells: a sorted CD56 or NKG2C T cell subset, CD4+ or CD8+ T cells, or bulk PBMC T cells (not recorded which).

This chain's CDR3 is CASSIEAGDYGYTF. V and J are TRBV19 and TRBJ1-2; TCRdb designates TRBD1, a call that cannot be tested without DNA. Germline lookup yields CDR1 LNHDA and CDR2 SQIVND (reference sequence). The CDR3 covers 14 residues. The complete variable domain, with remaining parts taken from reference TRBV19 and TRBJ1-2, reads DGGITQSPKYLFRKEGQNVTLSCEQNLNHDAMYWYRQDPGQGLRLIYYSQIVNDFQKGDIAEGYSVSREKKESFPLTVTSAQKNPTAFYLCASSIEAGDYGYTFGSGTRLTVV.